The next 23 T cell receptor beta chains were all read from a single sample in a study of cytomegalovirus exposure and HLA in healthy donors. PCR amplification relied on 60 Vbeta primers (plus 13 Jbeta primers). TCRdb's copy holds only in-frame clones and misses some; the assay was immunoSEQ multiplex PCR. The table shows some 170,000 clones, with 70% to 75% occurring only once. The sample was PBMCs. These receptors came from a male donor in good health and CMV-seronegative.

There are a few counts of this clone. V and J are TRBV5-1 and TRBJ1-2; 9 bases are shared with TRBD1. Looked up from germline, CDR1 is SGHRS and CDR2 is YFSETQ. The junction had 10 bases not matched to a gene; V was cut back by 4 bases and J by 6 bases. The CDR3 loop spans 15 amino acids. CDR3 loop: CASSIPGTGINGYTF. In nucleotides, the CDR3 is TGCGCCAGCAGCATTCCTGGGACAGGGATCAATGGCTACACCTTC.

This chain connects TRBV6-5 to TRBJ2-4, with D perhaps TRBD1 (5 bases). The V and J ends lost 0 bases and 0 bases respectively, with 9 bases between them. Germline CDR1 reads MNHEY; CDR2 reads SVGAGI. The CDR3 covers 16 residues. Written as DNA, the CDR3 is TGTGCCAGCAGTTACTCGGGGCATCTAGCCAAAAACATTCAGTACTTC. Translating gives CASSYSGHLAKNIQYF.

Here the CDR3 DNA reads TGTGCCTGGACGACGGGCAGGGGTAACTATGGCTACACCTTC. This translates into CAWTTGRGNYGYTF. The chain combines TRBV30 with TRBJ1-2; maybe TRBD1 (6 bases). The CDR3 runs to 14 residues. Germline V gene data show CDR1 as GTSNPN and CDR2 as SVGIG (reference sequence). Trimming took off 4 bases at V and 1 base at J, with 13 bases between the two ends.

For the CDR3, the DNA is TGTGCCAGCAGTCCCTCTCCCGGGACTCACTACGAGCAGTACTTC. Translating gives CASSPSPGTHYEQYF. V is TRBV28 and J is TRBJ2-7; tentatively, D is TRBD2 (6 bases). The CDR3 contains 15 residues. Between the trimmed V and J ends, which lost 5 bases and 3 bases, there was a span of 17 bases. Germline V lookup: CDR1 MDHEN, CDR2 SYDVKM.

This clone was found a few times. The chain employs TRBV27 and TRBJ2-1, with TRBD2 matching over 8 bases. Unmatched junction bases numbered 2, after V lost 2 bases and J lost 2 bases. Germline CDR1 reads MNHEY; CDR2 reads SMNVEV (reference sequence). This CDR3 is 15 amino acids long. The CDR3 here is CASSLIGRAYNEQFF. DNA for the CDR3: TGTGCCAGCAGTTTAATCGGGAGGGCCTACAATGAGCAGTTCTTC.

The chain joins TRBV29-1 to TRBJ1-5, with D uncertain. The germline CDR1 and CDR2 sequences are SQVTM and ANQGSEA. The V gene lost 7 bases and the J gene lost 4 bases, with 14 bases spanning the gap. The CDR3 has 13 residues. The CDR3 bases are TGCAGCGCCGGGAGTGGGAGGAATCAGCCCCAGCATTTT. It specifies CSAGSGRNQPQHF.

This clone was detected once. The chain joins TRBV6-5 to TRBJ2-1; weak D call: TRBD1 (6 bases). V gave up 0 bases and J gave up 7 bases, with 10 bases separating them. Germline assignment: CDR1 MNHEY and CDR2 SVGAGI. CDR3 length equals 14 residues. This CDR3 reads CASSYSGALNEQFF. CDR3 DNA sequence: TGTGCCAGCAGTTACTCGGGGGCACTTAATGAGCAGTTCTTC.

The chain uses TRBV6-1 and TRBJ2-5; tentatively, D is TRBD1 (6 bases). The J call may be in error: the DNA end matches TRBJ2-7 better. Germline CDR1 and CDR2: MNHNS and SASEGT. The CDR3 is 14 amino acids. Here the CDR3 DNA reads TGTGCCAGCAGTGACCCCCCGGACAGTCCCGAGCAGTACTTC. Translation: CASSDPPDSPEQYF.

V usage is TRBV6-1 and J usage is TRBJ2-7; TRBD1 might be the D (5 bases). The CDR3 is 15 residues long. Germline CDR1 and CDR2: MNHNS and SASEGT. V was trimmed by 4 bases and J by 0 bases, leaving 13 bases between them. The CDR3 nucleotides read TGTGCCAGCAGTGTGGGGCTGGGGAACTCCTACGAGCAGTACTTC. As protein: CASSVGLGNSYEQYF.

The genes are TRBV5-1 and TRBJ2-3, with 7 positions matching TRBD1. Germline-derived CDR1 and CDR2 are SGHRS and YFSETQ. Trimming removed 4 bases from V and 7 bases from J; junction bases left unmatched: 9. CDR3 length: 14 residues. The CDR3 nucleotides read TGCGCCAGCAGCATCCCAATAGGGGGCAATACGCAGTATTTT. Amino acid sequence: CASSIPIGGNTQYF.

The CDR3 protein is CASSLAGVAYNEQFF. The DNA for the CDR3 is TGTGCCAGCAGCCTAGCGGGAGTAGCCTACAATGAGCAGTTCTTC. This chain connects TRBV9 to TRBJ2-1; 10 nucleotides match TRBD2. This CDR3 region has 15 residues. V lost 4 bases, J lost 2 bases, and 3 bases stayed unmatched. Germline assignment: CDR1 SGDLS and CDR2 YYNGEE.

The chain is built from TRBV18 and TRBJ1-5; possible D gene TRBD1, 6 bases. CDR3 length: 15 residues. The V end was cut by 6 bases, the J end by 7 bases, with 19 bases between. Per the germline V gene, CDR1 is KGHSH and CDR2 is LQKENI. Here the CDR3 reads CASSLVRTAPQPQHF. CDR3 DNA sequence: TGTGCCAGCTCCCTAGTCCGGACAGCCCCACAGCCCCAGCATTTT. Full variable domain (rest looked up from reference TRBV18 and TRBJ1-5): NAGVMQNPRHLVRRRGQEARLRCSPMKGHSHVYWYRQLPEEGLKFMVYLQKENIIDESGMPKERFSAEFPKEGPSILRIQQVVRGDSAAYFCASSLVRTAPQPQHFGDGTRLSIL.

The chain is built from TRBV18 and TRBJ2-3; TRBD2 agrees at 9 bases. The CDR3 consists of 16 residues. V shed 0 bases and J 5 bases; nucleotides not matched to a gene: 6. Germline CDR1 KGHSH, CDR2 LQKENI. The CDR3 here is CASSPPIAGVGDTQYF. As DNA, the CDR3 is TGTGCCAGCTCACCACCGATAGCGGGAGTTGGAGATACGCAGTATTTT.

The chain links TRBV6-5 to TRBJ1-3; D ambiguous. Germline CDR1 is MNHEY and CDR2 is SVGAGI. The CDR3 runs 13 residues. V lost 5 bases and J lost 1, with 6 bases in between. In DNA form, the CDR3 reads TGTGCCAGCAGTCGGGAGTCTGGAAACACCATATATTTT. Amino acid sequence: CASSRESGNTIYF.

This sequence joins TRBV27 and TRBJ2-2; TRBD2 is a possible D gene (5 bases). The CDR3 extends over 16 amino acids. The germline gives CDR1 MNHEY, CDR2 SMNVEV (reference sequence). V was cut by 4 bases and J by 1 base, with 13 bases left in between. CDR3: CASSSSGKRNTGELFF. The CDR3 DNA reads TGTGCCAGCAGTTCATCCGGGAAAAGGAACACCGGGGAGCTGTTTTTT.

This chain links TRBV15 with TRBJ1-2, with TRBD1 identical over 10 bases. From germline, CDR1 is LNHNV and CDR2 YYDKDF (reference sequence). This CDR3 has 16 amino acids. The trim removed 5 bases at V and 5 bases at J, leaving 11 bases unmatched. CDR3 bases: TGTGCCACCAGCGTGGGGGGGACAGGGGCGAAGTATGGCTACACCTTC. This translates into CATSVGGTGAKYGYTF.

The chain employs TRBV28 and TRBJ2-2; D is possibly TRBD1 (7 bases). The CDR3 loop spans 16 amino acids. Trimming removed 3 bases at V and 5 bases at J, with 16 bases between. CDR1 is MDHEN, CDR2 SYDVKM, per germline. CDR3 in DNA: TGTGCCAGCAGTTTCCCCGCGGGACAGAGGACCGGGGAGCTGTTTTTT. It specifies CASSFPAGQRTGELFF.

The V gene is TRBV7-2, the J gene TRBJ1-4; a possible D gene is TRBD1 (5 bases). The germline V gene encodes CDR1 SGHTA and CDR2 FQGNSA. V was pared by 2 bases and J by 8 bases, with 15 bases between. This CDR3 is built from 15 residues. CDR3 region: CASSLRGTSPEKLFF. CDR3 coding DNA: TGTGCCAGCAGCTTAAGGGGAACGTCGCCCGAAAAACTGTTTTTT. The full variable domain, in which reference TRBV7-2 and TRBJ1-4 provide the parts outside the CDR3, is GAGVSQSPSNKVTEKGKDVELRCDPISGHTALYWYRQSLGQGLEFLIYFQGNSAPDKSGLPSDRFSAERTGGSVSTLTIQRTQQEDSAVYLCASSLRGTSPEKLFFGSGTQLSVL.

This clone came up once. The chain is built from TRBV29-1 and TRBJ2-1; tentative D call: TRBD2 (6 bases). Germline V CDR1 and CDR2: SQVTM, ANQGSEA. The CDR3 runs to 13 residues. Trimming took 1 base from V and 2 from J, leaving 6 bases between them. The CDR3: CSVEGGTYNEQFF. The CDR3 region has the DNA TGCAGCGTTGAAGGCGGGACCTACAATGAGCAGTTCTTC.

J is TRBJ1-6 and V is TRBV4-1; 8 bases align to TRBD1. The V gene's germline CDR1 is MGHRA and CDR2 YSYEKL. The CDR3 extends over 18 amino acids. Trimming took 3 bases from V and 4 from J; bases not matched to a gene: 11. The CDR3 nucleotides read TGCGCCAGCAGCCACCCAAGGACAGGGTTGCTTTATAATTCACCCCTCCACTTT. It codes for CASSHPRTGLLYNSPLHF.

V is TRBV12-5 and J is TRBJ2-7; perhaps TRBD2 as D (7 bases). Germline CDR1 LGHNT, CDR2 FRNRAP. CDR3 length: 18 amino acids. V was shortened by 6 bases and J by 2 bases, with 26 bases between the two germline ends. CDR3 sequence reads: CASGHPPRGTTQPYEQYF. DNA for the CDR3: TGTGCTAGTGGCCACCCACCGCGGGGGACAACCCAACCCTACGAGCAGTACTTC.

This clone was observed a few times. Other DNA sequences in this sample translate to the same CDR3. V usage is TRBV30 and J usage is TRBJ1-5; 9 bases fit TRBD1. The length of the CDR3 is 17 residues. Germline V gives CDR1 GTSNPN, CDR2 SVGIG (reference sequence). J gave up 3 bases and V 3 bases, and 12 bases lay outside the gene matches. The CDR3 DNA is TGTGCCTGGAGCGAACGGACAGGGGTTTTTTTCAATCAGCCCCAGCATTTT. This translates into CAWSERTGVFFNQPQHF.

CDR3 coding DNA: TGTGCTAGTGGCTCAGGGGACGGTCAGCCCCAGCATTTT. This translates into CASGSGDGQPQHF. J is TRBJ1-5 and V is TRBV12-5, with a tentative D call TRBD1 (6 bases). Germline CDR1 LGHNT, CDR2 FRNRAP. V dropped 6 bases and J dropped 6 bases, with 12 bases sitting between them. The length of the CDR3 is 13 residues.